This TCR beta chain comes out of a study of cytomegalovirus exposure and HLA in healthy donors. Vbeta (60) and Jbeta (13) primers were used in the PCR. The protocol was immunoSEQ multiplex PCR, while the TCRdb copy is restricted to in-frame clones and leaves out a portion. The table shows 95,000 to 150,000 clones, with over 60% occurring only once. Study-wide results and limits: TCR beta V segments were, for the most part, productive about 90% or about 30% of the time in an earlier analysis. Later analysis showed TCR association rates varying by HLA locus, highest for DRB1 and lowest for HLA-C.

This clone was observed a few times. Its specificity is unknown. There are 13 residues in the CDR3. The germline gives CDR1 SEHNR, CDR2 FQNEAQ (reference sequence). The junction had 1 base not matched to a gene; V was cut back by 2 bases and J by 4 bases. The rearrangement links TRBV7-9 to TRBJ2-5; 7 bases line up with TRBD2. The source of this sequence is a woman aged 60-75 years in good health and CMV-seropositive. Sequencing was done on a sample of PBMCs. CDR3 in DNA: TGTGCCAGCAGCTTAACGGGAGGAGAGACCCAGTACTTC. Its protein product is CASSLTGGETQYF.